These 13 T cell receptor beta chains were all obtained from the same sample, sequenced in a study of PD-1 blockade in classical Hodgkin lymphoma. TCRdb's table, derived via immunoSEQ multiplex PCR, lists solely in-frame clones and lacks some. The sample includes 45,000 to 55,000 clones, approximately 84% seen only once; the top ten take under 20%. Relapse was seen in all patients after autologous stem cell transplantation, and brentuximab vedotin exposure was variable. The material sequenced was peripheral blood mononuclear cells (PBMCs), taken at baseline. Receptors were obtained from a human donor with classical Hodgkin lymphoma.

This chain links TRBV2 with TRBJ1-2; D call uncertain. Germline V CDR1 and CDR2: SNHLY, FYNNEI. V lost 7 bases to trimming and J lost 6 bases, with 12 bases between them. The CDR3 is made up of 12 amino acids. The CDR3 loop reads CASTPGGNGYTF. The CDR3 DNA is TGTGCCAGCACCCCAGGAGGAAATGGCTACACCTTC.

This chain uses TRBV2 with TRBJ1-2; D may be TRBD1 (5 bases). Germline V lookup: CDR1 SNHLY, CDR2 FYNNEI. This CDR3 is 12 amino acids long. Trimming took off 6 bases at V and 12 bases at J, with 17 bases between the two ends. The DNA for the CDR3 is TGTGCCAGCAGCCCCCTTCAGGGCCGACACACCTTC. It yields the protein CASSPLQGRHTF.

Only a few counts were recorded for this clone. CDR3 residues: CASSEWQAPYEQYF. CDR3 coding DNA: TGTGCCAGCAGTGAATGGCAGGCCCCCTACGAGCAGTACTTC. The rearrangement uses TRBV6-1 and TRBJ2-7; D gene uncertain. Trimming took 2 bases from V and 2 from J, leaving 10 bases between them. The CDR3 is 14 residues long. The germline gives CDR1 MNHNS, CDR2 SASEGT.

V gene TRBV6-6 combines with J gene TRBJ1-3; TRBD1 aligns across 7 bases. The CDR3 is made up of 14 amino acids. CDR1 MNHNY and CDR2 SVGAGI come from the germline V gene (reference sequence). V lost 7 bases to trimming and J lost 2 bases; unmatched junction nucleotides: 5. The CDR3 sequence: CASTQGEAGNTIYF. CDR3 DNA sequence: TGTGCCAGCACTCAGGGGGAGGCTGGAAACACCATATATTTT.

The chain has TRBV6-5 and TRBJ2-2; 10 bases are a match to TRBD1. The V segment lost 0 bases and the J segment 5 bases; nucleotides outside the gene matches: 3. Germline CDR1 reads MNHEY; CDR2 reads SVGAGI. CDR3 length: 16 residues. The CDR3 sequence is CASSYSGTGETGELFF. Written as DNA, the CDR3 is TGTGCCAGCAGTTACTCAGGGACAGGGGAGACCGGGGAGCTGTTTTTT.

This clone was counted between two and nine times. The chain recombines TRBV10-3 with TRBJ1-3; D gene uncertain. Trimming removed 8 bases at V and 6 bases at J, with 5 bases between. CDR3 length: 10 residues. In germline, CDR1 is ENHRY, CDR2 SYGVKD. The CDR3 region is CAIGLNTIYF. The CDR3 region has the DNA TGTGCCATCGGGTTAAACACCATATATTTT.

V and J are TRBV13 and TRBJ2-3; no reliable D call. Germline-derived CDR1 and CDR2 are PRHDT and FYEKMQ (reference sequence). With 6 bases removed from V and 4 bases from J, the gap between germline ends came to 8 bases. This CDR3 has 12 amino acids. CDR3: CASSNRPDTQYF. The CDR3 nucleotides are TGTGCCAGCAGTAACCGACCAGATACGCAGTATTTT.

J is TRBJ2-3 and V is TRBV27; TRBD2 matches 9 bases. This CDR3 contains 17 residues. V lost 3 bases, J lost 3 bases, and 10 bases stayed unmatched. Germline lookup yields CDR1 MNHEY and CDR2 SMNVEV (reference sequence). CDR3 coding DNA: TGTGCCAGCAGTTTGGTATTGGCGGGAGGGTTTACAGATACGCAGTATTTT. Its protein is CASSLVLAGGFTDTQYF.

The gene calls are TRBV7-8 and TRBJ1-1, with D possibly being TRBD1 (5 bases). The CDR3 loop spans 16 amino acids. Looked up from germline, CDR1 is SGHVS and CDR2 is FQNEAQ. V was cut by 5 bases and J by 3 bases, with 19 bases left in between. Here the CDR3 DNA reads TGTGCCAGCAGCCGTTCCTCGGGGCCAATGGACACTGAAGCTTTCTTT. It codes for CASSRSSGPMDTEAFF.

This chain uses TRBV11-3 with TRBJ1-1; D gene ambiguous. Per the germline V gene, CDR1 is SGHNT and CDR2 is YENEEA. The V and J ends lost 4 bases and 1 base respectively, with 13 bases between them. CDR3 length: 15 residues. CDR3 residues: CASSSKLSGNTEAFF. CDR3 in DNA: TGTGCCAGCAGCTCGAAATTATCGGGGAACACTGAAGCTTTCTTT.

This clone was observed a single time. The chain joins TRBV5-1 to TRBJ2-5, with D uncertain. The V end lost 0 bases, the J end lost 2 bases, and 2 bases lay between the germline ends. The length of the CDR3 is 12 residues. Germline V gene sequence: CDR1 SGHRS, CDR2 YFSETQ. CDR3 sequence reads: CASSLGQETQYF. DNA of the CDR3: TGCGCCAGCAGCTTGGGACAAGAGACCCAGTACTTC.

This clone was seen only once. This chain links TRBV6-5 with TRBJ2-5, with D perhaps matching TRBD1 (6 bases). CDR1 is MNHEY, CDR2 SVGAGI, per germline. The CDR3 runs 14 residues. Between the trimmed V and J ends, which lost 2 bases and 2 bases, there was a span of 9 bases. CDR3 loop: CASSYGQKQETQYF. As DNA, the CDR3 is TGTGCCAGCAGTTACGGACAGAAACAAGAGACCCAGTACTTC.

DNA for the CDR3: TGTGCCAGCAGTCCTTGGGGGCAGGCAAACAATGAGCAGTTCTTC. This encodes CASSPWGQANNEQFF. The V call is TRBV11-3, the J call TRBJ2-1; the D gene is possibly TRBD1 (6 bases). The CDR3 loop spans 15 amino acids. The V and J ends lost 6 bases and 5 bases respectively, with 17 bases between them. Germline V gene data show CDR1 as SGHNT and CDR2 as YENEEA.